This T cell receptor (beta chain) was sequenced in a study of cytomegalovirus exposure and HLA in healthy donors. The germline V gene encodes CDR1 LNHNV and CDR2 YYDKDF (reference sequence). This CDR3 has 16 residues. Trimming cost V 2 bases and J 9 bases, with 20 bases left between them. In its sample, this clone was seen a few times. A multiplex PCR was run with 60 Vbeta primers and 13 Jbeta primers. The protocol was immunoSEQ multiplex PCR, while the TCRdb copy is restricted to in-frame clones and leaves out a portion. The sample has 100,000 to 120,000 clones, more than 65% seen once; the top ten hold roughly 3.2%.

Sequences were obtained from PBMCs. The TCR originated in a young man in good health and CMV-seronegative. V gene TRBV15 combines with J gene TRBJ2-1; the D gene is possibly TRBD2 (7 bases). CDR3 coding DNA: TGTGCCACCAGCAGACGCACAGGGAGCGGGGACTCTGAGCAGTTCTTC. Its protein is CATSRRTGSGDSEQFF.